A single sample gave rise to the 28 T cell receptor beta chains below, sequenced in a study of shared clonotypes between healthy human individuals. Measured with immunoSEQ multiplex PCR; TCRdb has only the in-frame clones, and not every one. The table shows over 1.4 million clones, with around 97% occurring only once. The specimen sequenced was naive CD4+ T cells sorted from blood. Subset noted: CD45RA+ positively selected. All receptors derive from a man aged 25-40 years in good health.

The chain employs TRBV5-3 and TRBJ2-4, with D perhaps matching TRBD1 (5 bases). TRBV5-3 is given ORF status, its function remaining uncertain. V was pared by 10 bases and J by 7 bases, with 21 bases between. This CDR3 is 14 amino acids long. The CDR3 is CAPTSKGQTNIQYF. DNA for the CDR3: TGTGCCCCCACCTCAAAGGGGCAGACGAACATTCAGTACTTC.

CDR3 sequence (DNA): TGTGCCATACGGACAGGAACTAACTATGGCTACACCTTC. Residues: CAIRTGTNYGYTF. The rearrangement links TRBV10-3 to TRBJ1-2; TRBD1 aligns across 7 bases. This CDR3 is 13 amino acids long. The germline CDR1 and CDR2 sequences are ENHRY and SYGVKD. J lost 0 bases, V lost 9 bases, and 4 bases had no gene match.

The gene calls are TRBV11-2 and TRBJ2-7; 7 bases fit TRBD2. Germline-derived CDR1 and CDR2 are SGHAT and FQNNGV. V lost 5 bases, J lost 4 bases, and 11 bases stayed unmatched. The CDR3 spans 15 residues. CDR3 loop: CASSPMRRENYEQYF. The CDR3 bases are TGTGCCAGCAGCCCCATGCGGCGGGAGAATTACGAGCAGTACTTC.

The rearrangement uses TRBV15 and TRBJ2-5; D tentatively fits TRBD1 or TRBD2 (5 bases each). From germline, CDR1 is LNHNV and CDR2 YYDKDF (reference sequence). This CDR3 is 13 amino acids long. V was trimmed by 5 bases and J by 1 base, leaving 8 bases between them. Here the CDR3 reads CATSRDGQETQYF. The CDR3 coding sequence is TGTGCCACCAGCCGGGACGGCCAAGAGACCCAGTACTTC. The entire variable domain, with the rest obtained from reference TRBV15 and TRBJ2-5, is as follows: DAMVIQNPRYQVTQFGKPVTLSCSQTLNHNVMYWYQQKSSQAPKLLFHYYDKDFNNEADTPDNFQSRRPNTSFCFLDIRSPGLGDTAMYLCATSRDGQETQYFGPGTRLLVL.

The chain carries TRBV28 and TRBJ2-5; the D is unclear. The V gene lost 6 bases and the J gene lost 0 bases, with 20 bases spanning the gap. CDR1 is MDHEN and CDR2 is SYDVKM in the germline V gene. The CDR3 extends over 17 amino acids. Here the CDR3 reads CASRPSGGVMYQETQYF. DNA of the CDR3: TGTGCCAGCAGACCCAGTGGTGGGGTGATGTACCAAGAGACCCAGTACTTC.

The rearrangement uses TRBV25-1 and TRBJ2-7; D uncertain. The CDR3 sequence is 15 residues long. Germline assignment: CDR1 MGHDK and CDR2 SYGVNS. Trimming left V 3 bases short and J 2 bases short, with 14 bases between. The CDR3 sequence: CASSEPSGRPYEQYF. The CDR3, as DNA: TGTGCCAGCAGTGAGCCATCCGGGCGCCCCTACGAGCAGTACTTC.

The CDR3 bases are TGTGCCAGCAGCTTATCAACCCCCACGGTGGGTTATGGCTACACCTTC. Its translation: CASSLSTPTVGYGYTF. The chain has TRBV11-1 and TRBJ1-2, with no clear D. CDR3 length equals 16 residues. The V end lost 2 bases, the J end lost 5 bases, and 18 bases lay between the germline ends. The germline V gene has CDR1 SGHAT and CDR2 FQDESV (reference sequence).

CDR3: CASSPLGLTKNIQYF. CDR3 bases: TGTGCCAGCAGTCCACTCGGGTTAACCAAAAACATTCAGTACTTC. The gene calls are TRBV28 and TRBJ2-4; no firm D call. V gave up 5 bases and J gave up 2 bases, with 13 bases separating them. CDR3 length: 15 residues. Germline-derived CDR1 and CDR2 are MDHEN and SYDVKM.

The V call is TRBV27, the J call TRBJ2-1; 14 bases agree with TRBD2. J gave up 9 bases and V 6 bases, and 7 bases lay outside the gene matches. The CDR3 length is 15 residues. The germline CDR1 and CDR2 sequences are MNHEY and SMNVEV (reference sequence). The CDR3 DNA is TGTGCCAGCAGCCTAGGGACTAGCGGGAGAGGTGAGCAGTTCTTC. Its translation is CASSLGTSGRGEQFF.

CDR3 DNA sequence: TGTGCCAGCAGCTTAGTCGCGGGAGGGTCGGTAGATACGCAGTATTTT. Translating gives CASSLVAGGSVDTQYF. The V call is TRBV7-9, the J call TRBJ2-3; 9 positions match TRBD2. The V gene's germline CDR1 is SEHNR and CDR2 FQNEAQ (reference sequence). The CDR3 consists of 16 residues. The V gene end was trimmed by 1 base and the J gene end by 5 bases; junction bases not matched to a gene: 7.

This chain uses TRBV7-2 with TRBJ2-2, with TRBD2 matching over 7 bases. CDR1 SGHTA and CDR2 FQGNSA come from the germline V gene. CDR3 length: 10 amino acids. CDR3 DNA sequence: TGTGCGAGCGGGAACGGGGAGCTGTTTTTT. As protein: CASGNGELFF.

V gene TRBV30 combines with J gene TRBJ2-3; 10 bases line up with TRBD2. The V segment lost 0 bases and the J segment 4 bases; nucleotides outside the gene matches: 7. The CDR3 consists of 16 residues. Germline V gene lookup returns CDR1 GTSNPN and CDR2 SVGIG (reference sequence). CDR3 protein: CAWSVLAGGSPDTQYF. In DNA form, the CDR3 reads TGTGCCTGGAGTGTGTTAGCGGGAGGTAGTCCAGATACGCAGTATTTT. The full variable domain, rest sourced from reference TRBV30 and TRBJ2-3, is SQTIHQWPATLVQPVGSPLSLECTVEGTSNPNLYWYRQAAGRGLQLLFYSVGIGQISSEVPQNLSASRPQDRQFILSSKKLLLSDSGFYLCAWSVLAGGSPDTQYFGPGTRLTVL.

This chain links TRBV9 with TRBJ2-7; D is undetermined. V gave up 0 bases and J gave up 2 bases, with 9 bases separating them. CDR3 length: 14 residues. Germline loops: CDR1 SGDLS, CDR2 YYNGEE. CDR3 region: CASSVGVVTYEQYF. The CDR3 DNA follows: TGTGCCAGCAGCGTAGGCGTGGTTACCTACGAGCAGTACTTC.

The chain is built from TRBV7-9 and TRBJ2-3; 10 positions match TRBD2. Unmatched junction bases numbered 4, after V lost 3 bases and J lost 1 base. The germline V gene encodes CDR1 SEHNR and CDR2 FQNEAQ (reference sequence). This CDR3 is built from 16 residues. The DNA for the CDR3 is TGTGCCAGCAGCTTTAGGACTAGCGGACGCACAGATACGCAGTATTTT. This sequence encodes CASSFRTSGRTDTQYF.

The rearrangement uses TRBV6-1 and TRBJ1-1; D gene ambiguous. The CDR3 length is 14 residues. V shed 4 bases and J shed 3 bases, with 12 bases lying between them. Per germline, CDR1 MNHNS and CDR2 SASEGT. This chain's CDR3 is CASSVLMGDTEAFF. CDR3 DNA sequence: TGTGCCAGCAGTGTATTAATGGGTGACACTGAAGCTTTCTTT.

J is TRBJ2-3 and V is TRBV6-4; D is perhaps TRBD2 (6 bases). In germline, CDR1 is MRHNA, CDR2 SNTAGT. This CDR3 is 17 amino acids long. Trimming stripped 3 bases from V and 4 bases from J, with 20 bases between. The CDR3 region is CASSETHSGSGPDTQYF. DNA of the CDR3: TGTGCCAGCAGTGAAACCCACAGCGGGTCAGGCCCAGATACGCAGTATTTT.

J is TRBJ1-1 and V is TRBV6-1, with TRBD1 as a possible D gene (5 bases). V was trimmed by 3 bases and J by 0 bases, leaving 8 bases between them. Germline values: CDR1 MNHNS, CDR2 SASEGT. CDR3 size: 14 residues. This chain's CDR3 is CASSEGPLNTEAFF. CDR3 sequence (DNA): TGTGCCAGCAGTGAGGGACCTCTGAACACTGAAGCTTTCTTT.

This chain joins TRBV6-5 and TRBJ2-5; D call uncertain. TRBJ2-7 explains the end of the DNA better; the J call may be wrong. The CDR3 loop spans 15 amino acids. Germline-derived CDR1 and CDR2 are MNHEY and SVGAGI. CDR3 sequence reads: CASSPTIDPSYEQYF. Here the CDR3 DNA reads TGTGCCAGCAGTCCGACGATCGACCCGTCCTACGAGCAGTACTTC.

V and J are TRBV9 and TRBJ2-4, with D unclear. The CDR3 loop spans 15 amino acids. The V end was cut by 3 bases, the J end by 1 base, with 11 bases between. Germline loops: CDR1 SGDLS, CDR2 YYNGEE. The chain's CDR3 is CASSGEGGAKNIQYF. The CDR3 bases are TGTGCCAGCAGCGGCGAAGGTGGCGCCAAAAACATTCAGTACTTC.

The CDR3 DNA reads as TGTGCCAGCAGTGAAGCAGTAGGGGGGGTCTATAGCAATCAGCCCCAGCATTTT. Its translation is CASSEAVGGVYSNQPQHF. The V and J genes are TRBV6-1 and TRBJ1-5; D perhaps matches TRBD1 (6 bases). This CDR3 has 18 amino acids. The germline V gene has CDR1 MNHNS and CDR2 SASEGT. Trimming took 0 bases from V and 0 from J, leaving 15 bases between them.

The rearrangement joins TRBV5-5 to TRBJ1-5, with D possibly being TRBD1 (6 bases). The CDR3 loop spans 16 amino acids. Trimming shortened V by 4 bases and J by 0 bases, and 14 bases separated the two germline ends. Germline V gene sequence: CDR1 SGHKS, CDR2 YYEKEE (reference sequence). The CDR3 reads CASSQQDRLSNQPQHF. For the CDR3, the DNA is TGTGCCAGCAGCCAGCAGGACAGACTTAGCAATCAGCCCCAGCATTTT.

This chain connects TRBV7-8 to TRBJ1-5; TRBD1 is a possible D gene (5 bases). Deletions cut 8 bases from V and 0 bases from J, with 14 bases between. CDR3 size: 15 residues. The germline gives CDR1 SGHVS, CDR2 FQNEAQ. The CDR3 reads CASGPRQGSNQPQHF. In DNA, the CDR3 is TGTGCCAGCGGGCCACGGCAGGGTAGCAATCAGCCCCAGCATTTT.

This chain connects TRBV7-8 to TRBJ2-5, with D tentatively TRBD1 or TRBD2 (6 bases each). CDR3 length equals 15 residues. The V gene's germline CDR1 is SGHVS and CDR2 FQNEAQ. V lost 3 bases to trimming and J lost 5 bases, with 16 bases between them. The CDR3 here is CASSFAGRGGETQYF. In DNA, the CDR3 is TGTGCCAGCAGCTTCGCGGGCAGGGGAGGCGAGACCCAGTACTTC.

The gene calls are TRBV19 and TRBJ2-7; 9 bases agree with TRBD2. The junction had 7 bases not matched to a gene; V was cut back by 6 bases and J by 13 bases. Germline V lookup: CDR1 LNHDA, CDR2 SQIVND (reference sequence). CDR3 length equals 11 residues. The CDR3 region has the DNA TGTGCCAGTAGGTCCGGGACTAGCTTTTACTTC. Encoded protein: CASRSGTSFYF. The full variable domain, rest sourced from reference TRBV19 and TRBJ2-7, is DGGITQSPKYLFRKEGQNVTLSCEQNLNHDAMYWYRQDPGQGLRLIYYSQIVNDFQKGDIAEGYSVSREKKESFPLTVTSAQKNPTAFYLCASRSGTSFYFGPGTRLTVT.

On this clone: Other DNA variants within this sample encode the same CDR3. This chain links TRBV5-1 with TRBJ1-1, with D perhaps matching TRBD1 (5 bases). The CDR3 totals 13 residues. CDR1 is SGHRS, CDR2 YFSETQ, per germline. The germline V and J ends were trimmed by 2 bases and 1 base, with 6 bases remaining between them. The CDR3, as DNA: TGCGCCAGCAGCTTCACAGGGAACACTGAAGCTTTCTTT. It encodes CASSFTGNTEAFF.

V usage is TRBV6-1 and J usage is TRBJ2-7, with a possible D match to TRBD2 (5 bases). CDR3 length equals 14 residues. V was shortened by 6 bases and J by 0 bases, with 12 bases between the two germline ends. Per germline, CDR1 MNHNS and CDR2 SASEGT. CDR3 DNA: TGTGCCAGCAGAGACCCCGGGGTCTCCTACGAGCAGTACTTC. It translates to CASRDPGVSYEQYF.

This clone was observed once. The J gene is TRBJ2-7, the V gene TRBV7-2; D is ambiguous. Between the trimmed V and J ends, which lost 6 bases and 0 bases, there was a span of 12 bases. From germline, CDR1 is SGHTA and CDR2 FQGNSA. CDR3 length equals 14 residues. The CDR3 spells CASSKNPLSYEQYF. CDR3 DNA: TGTGCCAGCAGTAAGAACCCTCTCTCCTACGAGCAGTACTTC. The full variable domain, rest sourced from reference TRBV7-2 and TRBJ2-7, is GAGVSQSPSNKVTEKGKDVELRCDPISGHTALYWYRQSLGQGLEFLIYFQGNSAPDKSGLPSDRFSAERTGGSVSTLTIQRTQQEDSAVYLCASSKNPLSYEQYFGPGTRLTVT.

This clone has a single count. This rearrangement joins TRBV2 to TRBJ2-1, with TRBD2 identical over 8 bases. Losses at the gene ends were 7 bases for V and 5 bases for J; bases not matched to a gene: 22. Germline-derived CDR1 and CDR2 are SNHLY and FYNNEI. CDR3 length equals 19 residues. In DNA form, the CDR3 reads TGTGCCAGCAACCCTAGCGGGCAGGAAGTGTTTACCACACACAATGAGCAGTTCTTC. It is translated as CASNPSGQEVFTTHNEQFF.